This is a list of T cell receptor beta chains from one sample in a study of beta chain features in type 1 diabetes. The protocol was immunoSEQ multiplex PCR, while the TCRdb copy is restricted to in-frame clones and leaves out a portion. Counted here are 300,000 or so clones, approximately 9.9% occurring once; the ten biggest clones make up roughly 0.99%. Specimen: central memory CD4+ T cells from blood. The receptors come from a man younger than 40 with type 1 diabetes. CDR3s include the opening cysteine and the closing phenylalanine or tryptophan. A D gene is named only where the DNA matches it firmly. Clone size appears in some rows only: once, few, many, or a class for an expanded clone.

TRBV7-9	.	.	TRBJ1-5	CASSPLNNQPQHF	TGTGCCAGCAGCCCACTTAATAATCAGCCCCAGCATTTT
TRBV18	.	.	TRBJ1-2	CASSAGDPGRGYTF	TGTGCCAGCTCGGCTGGAGACCCTGGTCGTGGCTACACCTTC
TRBV9	.	.	TRBJ2-3	CASSVATGQITDTQYF	TGTGCCAGCAGCGTAGCTACGGGTCAGATCACAGATACGCAGTATTTT
TRBV9	.	few	TRBJ2-7	CASSIQAGESYEQYF	TGTGCCAGCAGCATCCAGGCAGGGGAGTCCTACGAGCAGTACTTC
TRBV29-1	.	few	TRBJ2-5	CSLGQSIETQYF	TGCAGCCTTGGACAGTCTATCGAGACCCAGTACTTC
TRBV7-2	TRBD2	many	TRBJ2-1	CASSYRGDPYNEQFF	TGTGCCAGCAGCTACCGGGGGGACCCCTACAATGAGCAGTTCTTC
TRBV6-5	.	.	TRBJ2-4	CASSYGGAKNIQYF	TGTGCCAGCAGTTACGGGGGGGCCAAAAACATTCAGTACTTC
TRBV9	TRBD2	.	TRBJ2-3	CASSARSKLGTSGGGDTQYF	TGTGCCAGCAGCGCTCGTAGCAAACTCGGGACTAGCGGGGGTGGGGATACGCAGTATTTT
TRBV2	.	.	TRBJ2-1	CASFMQASYNEQFF	TGTGCCAGCTTCATGCAGGCCTCCTACAATGAGCAGTTCTTC
TRBV27	.	few	TRBJ2-6	CASRPTPSSGANVLTF	TGTGCCAGCAGGCCAACCCCGTCCTCTGGGGCCAACGTCCTGACTTTC
TRBV20-1	.	few	TRBJ1-2	CSAQGTWGYTF	TGCAGTGCCCAGGGTACCTGGGGCTACACCTTC
TRBV6-5	.	.	TRBJ1-3	CASSSYQGPGNTIYF	TGTGCCAGCAGTTCCTATCAGGGTCCTGGAAACACCATATATTTT
TRBV6-1	TRBD1	few	TRBJ2-7	CASKSDRQVIGEQYF	TGTGCCAGCAAATCGGACAGGCAAGTAATCGGCGAGCAGTACTTC
TRBV30	.	few	TRBJ2-1	CAWTGRSLYNEQFF	TGTGCCTGGACGGGACGGTCCCTCTACAATGAGCAGTTCTTC
TRBV11-2	TRBD1	few	TRBJ1-2	CASRTRTGVNYGYTF	TGTGCCAGCAGGACACGGACAGGGGTAAACTATGGCTACACCTTC
TRBV15	.	few	TRBJ2-1	CATSRDYGARNNEQFF	TGTGCCACCAGCAGAGATTACGGGGCGAGGAACAATGAGCAGTTCTTC
TRBV4-1	TRBD2	few	TRBJ2-3	CASSQDLRLTSGTDTQYF	TGCGCCAGCAGCCAAGATCTCAGGTTGACTAGCGGTACAGATACGCAGTATTTT
TRBV29-1	TRBD1	few	TRBJ1-2	CSVEGRGQGYTF	TGCAGCGTTGAAGGCAGGGGGCAGGGCTACACCTTC
TRBV7-9	TRBD2	.	TRBJ2-3	CASSRRTSGRTDTQYF	TGTGCCAGCAGCCGGCGGACTAGCGGGCGCACAGATACGCAGTATTTT
TRBV7-2	TRBD1	.	TRBJ2-7	CASSPVGQGFYEQYF	TGTGCCAGCAGCCCCGTAGGACAGGGCTTCTACGAGCAGTACTTC